This passage covers 9 T cell receptor beta chains from one sample sequenced in a study of T-cell memory formation after mild COVID-19. TCRdb itself ran the 5' RACE reads through MiXCR, one entry per CDR3 protein. The table lists roughly 380,000 distinct CDR3 sequences, around 27% of them singletons. Sequencing was carried out using PBMCs or a T cell subset sorted from them (not recorded which). The receptor source for this set is an adult woman who had mild COVID-19 (a few samples of this study predate the infection). Cell type and time point are not known.

This clonotype was seen only a few times. V usage is TRBV5-1 and J usage is TRBJ2-7; unclear D gene. Per the germline V gene, CDR1 is SGHRS and CDR2 is YFSETQ. With 5 bases removed from V and 1 base from J, the gap between germline ends came to 10 bases. This CDR3 contains 13 residues. The CDR3 DNA sequence: TGCGCCAGCAGGGGCGACGGGTCCTACGAGCAGTACTTC. Protein sequence: CASRGDGSYEQYF.

The gene calls are TRBV5-4 and TRBJ1-1; 12 bases are shared with TRBD1. CDR1 and CDR2 (germline): SGHNT, YYREEE (reference sequence). This CDR3 comprises 16 residues. Germline trimming cut 4 bases from V and 7 bases from J; bases unmatched to any gene: 11. The CDR3 loop reads CASSDTRDRGLVEAFF. The CDR3 DNA follows: TGTGCCAGCAGCGACACCCGGGACAGGGGGCTCGTTGAAGCTTTCTTT.

There are a few counts of this clonotype. The J gene is TRBJ1-1, the V gene TRBV12-3 or TRBV12-4, with 7 bases that match TRBD1. The CDR3 is 14 amino acids. The J segment lost 3 bases and the V segment lost 6 bases, leaving 7 bases of the junction unmatched. The CDR3 loop is CASSPPQGYTEAFF. As DNA, the CDR3 is TGTGCCAGCAGCCCCCCACAGGGGTACACTGAAGCTTTCTTT.

The genes are TRBV4-3 and TRBJ2-1, with 13 bases that match TRBD2. CDR1 and CDR2 from the germline V gene are LGHNA and YSLEER. The CDR3 spans 17 residues. The junction had 10 bases not matched to a gene; V was cut back by 3 bases and J by 8 bases. CDR3: CASSQTIRLAGGDEQFF. CDR3 coding DNA: TGCGCCAGCAGCCAGACCATTCGACTAGCGGGAGGCGATGAGCAGTTCTTC.

With respect to this clonotype: One end of the junction does not line up with germline, which may come from a read error. This chain uses TRBV5-1 with TRBJ1-2; 7 bases line up with TRBD1. This CDR3 region has 13 residues. Germline CDR1 is SGHRS and CDR2 is YFSETQ. CDR3 in amino acids: CASRGDPNYGYTF. CDR3 nucleotide sequence: TGCGCGAGCAGGGGGGACCCCAACTATGGCTACACCTTC.

This clonotype was seen ten or more times. The gene calls are TRBV5-5 and TRBJ2-2; D uncertain. This CDR3 has 14 amino acids. From germline, CDR1 is SGHKS and CDR2 YYEKEE (reference sequence). Trimming stripped 0 bases from V and 2 bases from J, with 5 bases between. The CDR3 loop is CASSLAPNTGELFF. CDR3 nucleotide sequence: TGTGCCAGCAGCTTGGCGCCAAACACCGGGGAGCTGTTTTTT.

The chain carries TRBV5-1 and TRBJ2-7; TRBD1 is a possible D gene (6 bases). Germline CDR1 SGHRS, CDR2 YFSETQ. The CDR3 loop spans 15 amino acids. V lost 4 bases and J lost 6, with 20 bases in between. For the CDR3, the DNA is TGCGCCAGCAGCACCATTGGGACCCAAGGGGGCGAGCAGTACTTC. It is translated as CASSTIGTQGGEQYF.

The chain is built from TRBV6-5 and TRBJ1-2, with D hard to call. V lost 4 bases and J 8 bases, leaving 8 bases between the germline ends. Germline values: CDR1 MNHEY, CDR2 SVGAGI. The CDR3 has 11 residues. The CDR3 here is CASSSGRGYTF. CDR3 coding DNA: TGTGCCAGCAGTTCCGGACGGGGCTACACCTTC.

V gene TRBV7-9 combines with J gene TRBJ2-1; TRBD1 agrees at 12 bases. Unmatched junction bases numbered 11, after V lost 5 bases and J lost 3 bases. This CDR3 spans 18 amino acids. Germline V gene data show CDR1 as SEHNR and CDR2 as FQNEAQ (reference sequence). The CDR3 bases are TGTGCCAGCAGCCTGTCCCGGGACAGGGGGCTAGGCTACAATGAGCAGTTCTTC. Protein sequence: CASSLSRDRGLGYNEQFF.